These 26 T cell receptor beta chains were all obtained from the same sample, sequenced in a study of shared T cell receptors in the human thymus. The repertoire was sequenced with immunoSEQ multiplex PCR; TCRdb's copy has only in-frame clones and lacks some. The sample shows about 660,000 clones, roughly 88% of them seen only once. These records were also assigned to another study, of human thymus T cells.

The specimen was thymocytes. The receptor set was obtained from a boy younger than two with a congenital heart defect.

As regards this clone: One junction end does not reproduce the germline sequence, and a read error may be involved. This chain links TRBV5-6 with TRBJ1-3; TRBD1 matches at 8 bases. The CDR3 contains 16 residues. The germline gives CDR1 SGHDT, CDR2 YYEEEE. CDR3 region: CASSTIRTGSGNTIYF. The CDR3 DNA is TGTGCCAGCAGCACAATTCGGACAGGGTCTGGGAACACCATATATTTT. The full variable domain, rest sourced from reference TRBV5-6 and TRBJ1-3, is DAGVTQSPTHLIKTRGQQVTLRCSPKSGHDTVSWYQQALGQGPQFIFQYYEEEERQRGNFPDRFSGHQFPNYSSELNVNALLLGDSALYLCASSTIRTGSGNTIYFGEGSWLTVV.

The rearrangement joins TRBV4-1 to TRBJ2-1; D is unclear. Looked up from germline, CDR1 is MGHRA and CDR2 is YSYEKL. The V end lost 3 bases, the J end lost 3 bases, and 15 bases lay between the germline ends. CDR3 size: 16 residues. The CDR3 sequence: CASSHIPLMNYNEQFF. The CDR3 DNA reads TGCGCCAGCAGCCATATCCCCCTAATGAACTACAATGAGCAGTTCTTC.

This chain connects TRBV28 to TRBJ2-7; 8 bases map to TRBD2. V shed 7 bases and J 3 bases; nucleotides not matched to a gene: 8. The CDR3 loop spans 14 amino acids. Germline loops: CDR1 MDHEN, CDR2 SYDVKM. CDR3 loop: CASKLGLAGYEQYF. The CDR3 DNA is TGTGCCAGCAAGCTCGGGCTAGCGGGCTACGAGCAGTACTTC. Combining the CDR3 with reference TRBV28 and TRBJ2-7 gives the whole variable domain DVKVTQSSRYLVKRTGEKVFLECVQDMDHENMFWYRQDPGLGLRLIYFSYDVKMKEKGDIPEGYSVSREKKERFSLILESASTNQTSMYLCASKLGLAGYEQYFGPGTRLTVT.

The genes are TRBV10-3 and TRBJ1-5, with a possible D match to TRBD1 (6 bases). The CDR3 spans 14 residues. Germline lookup yields CDR1 ENHRY and CDR2 SYGVKD. Trimming removed 5 bases at V and 0 bases at J, with 8 bases between. The CDR3 DNA follows: TGTGCCATCAGTCGGGACATTAGCAATCAGCCCCAGCATTTT. Translated, it gives CAISRDISNQPQHF.

The gene calls are TRBV30 and TRBJ2-3; 10 bases agree with TRBD1. The CDR3 sequence is 14 residues long. Per germline, CDR1 GTSNPN and CDR2 SVGIG (reference sequence). Trimming cost V 4 bases and J 5 bases; bases outside gene matches: 6. The CDR3 region is CAWKGGTGVDTQYF. CDR3 coding DNA: TGTGCCTGGAAGGGCGGGACAGGGGTAGATACGCAGTATTTT.

The chain links TRBV4-2 to TRBJ2-7; 8 nucleotides align to TRBD1. V shed 3 bases, J shed 0 bases, and the junction held 4 bases outside the gene matches. CDR3 length: 15 amino acids. Germline assignment: CDR1 LGHNA and CDR2 YNFKEQ. The DNA for the CDR3 is TGTGCCAGCAGCCATCCCGACAGGGGCTCCTACGAGCAGTACTTC. Amino acids: CASSHPDRGSYEQYF.

This clone has only a few counts. This rearrangement joins TRBV30 to TRBJ2-1; D not certain. Germline V gives CDR1 GTSNPN, CDR2 SVGIG (reference sequence). Trimming shortened V by 1 base and J by 4 bases, and 5 bases separated the two germline ends. CDR3 length equals 12 residues. CDR3 sequence reads: CAWSGGYNEQFF. The DNA of the CDR3 is TGTGCCTGGAGTGGCGGTTACAATGAGCAGTTCTTC.

The V call is TRBV7-8, the J call TRBJ2-4; a weak D match, TRBD2 (6 bases). CDR3 length: 16 residues. CDR1 and CDR2 (germline): SGHVS, FQNEAQ. Trimming stripped 4 bases from V and 0 bases from J, with 13 bases between. CDR3 in amino acids: CASSSGRRGAKNIQYF. CDR3 nucleotides: TGTGCCAGCAGCTCTGGACGGCGGGGAGCCAAAAACATTCAGTACTTC.

This clone appeared once. The genes are TRBV4-2 and TRBJ1-6, with 9 nucleotides matching TRBD1. CDR1 is LGHNA and CDR2 is YNFKEQ in the germline V gene. V lost 4 bases to trimming and J lost 10 bases; unmatched junction nucleotides: 11. CDR3 length equals 16 residues. The CDR3 reads CASSRKGTGLESPLHF. CDR3 sequence (DNA): TGTGCCAGCAGCCGAAAGGGGACAGGGTTGGAATCACCCCTCCACTTT.

CDR3 sequence (DNA): TGCGCCAGCAGCCGCACGGGACTAGCGGACCCCAAAAACATTCAGTACTTC. Residues: CASSRTGLADPKNIQYF. The chain carries TRBV4-1 and TRBJ2-4, with 11 bases matching TRBD2. V dropped 4 bases and J dropped 2; count of bases not matched to a gene: 7. Germline-derived CDR1 and CDR2 are MGHRA and YSYEKL. The CDR3 length is 17 residues.

The chain links TRBV7-2 to TRBJ2-3; D possibly corresponds to TRBD1 (5 bases). This CDR3 spans 17 amino acids. The V and J ends lost 3 bases and 2 bases respectively, with 18 bases between them. Germline V gives CDR1 SGHTA, CDR2 FQGNSA. CDR3 loop: CASSLLYADTHTDTQYF. CDR3 coding DNA: TGTGCCAGCAGCTTGCTTTACGCGGACACCCACACAGATACGCAGTATTTT.

V is TRBV6-5 and J is TRBJ2-1; 7 bases align to TRBD2. V trimming: 4 bases; J trimming: 7 bases; junction bases outside the gene matches: 10. The germline CDR1 and CDR2 sequences are MNHEY and SVGAGI. The CDR3 extends over 15 amino acids. The CDR3 DNA reads TGTGCCAGCAGTTCCGCCCGACTAGCCCGGAATGAGCAGTTCTTC. Protein sequence: CASSSARLARNEQFF.

The chain employs TRBV7-8 and TRBJ2-7; the match to TRBD2 covers 12 bases. The germline gives CDR1 SGHVS, CDR2 FQNEAQ. This CDR3 has 21 residues. Unmatched junction bases numbered 24, after V lost 5 bases and J lost 4 bases. Here the CDR3 reads CASSPSTGLDLTSGSGYEQYF. CDR3 nucleotide sequence: TGTGCCAGCAGCCCCTCCACAGGACTGGATTTGACTAGCGGGAGCGGTTACGAGCAGTACTTC. Full variable domain (rest looked up from reference TRBV7-8 and TRBJ2-7): GAGVSQSPRYKVAKRGQDVALRCDPISGHVSLFWYQQALGQGPEFLTYFQNEAQLDKSGLPSDRFFAERPEGSVSTLKIQRTQQEDSAVYLCASSPSTGLDLTSGSGYEQYFGPGTRLTVT.

The rearrangement links TRBV7-2 to TRBJ2-7; 11 positions agree with TRBD2. CDR3 size: 17 residues. After removal of 5 bases from V and 6 bases from J, the junction contained 15 bases not matched to a gene. CDR1 SGHTA and CDR2 FQGNSA come from the germline V gene. DNA of the CDR3: TGTGCCAGCAGCCCTAGACTAGCGGGACTGAGAGGGGGCGAGCAGTACTTC. This codes for CASSPRLAGLRGGEQYF.

This sequence joins TRBV18 and TRBJ1-2; TRBD1 aligns across 9 bases. Germline CDR1 reads KGHSH; CDR2 reads LQKENI. The junction had 3 bases not matched to a gene; V was cut back by 6 bases and J by 1 base. CDR3 length: 14 amino acids. DNA of the CDR3: TGTGCCAGCTCCCGACAGGGGGGTAACTATGGCTACACCTTC. Translating it yields CASSRQGGNYGYTF.

The chain joins TRBV29-1 to TRBJ1-1; D is perhaps TRBD1 (6 bases). The CDR3 covers 13 residues. CDR1 is SQVTM and CDR2 is ANQGSEA in the germline V gene. Deletions cut 4 bases from V and 5 bases from J, with 14 bases between. The CDR3 loop is CSVGVGAATEAFF. The DNA of the CDR3 is TGCAGCGTTGGAGTGGGGGCCGCGACTGAAGCTTTCTTT.

The chain combines TRBV9 with TRBJ1-1; D may be TRBD1 (6 bases). V was shortened by 0 bases and J by 3 bases, with 15 bases between the two germline ends. Germline values: CDR1 SGDLS, CDR2 YYNGEE. The CDR3 sequence is 16 residues long. CDR3 protein: CASSVVGQEDDTEAFF. The CDR3 DNA reads as TGTGCCAGCAGCGTAGTGGGACAAGAAGACGACACTGAAGCTTTCTTT.

V is TRBV5-1 and J is TRBJ2-7; TRBD1 agrees at 12 bases. This CDR3 has 15 amino acids. Germline assignment: CDR1 SGHRS and CDR2 YFSETQ. With V trimmed by 1 base and J by 7 bases, 6 bases remained unmatched. CDR3 amino acids: CASSLPGQGAGEQYF. The DNA of the CDR3 is TGCGCCAGCAGCTTGCCGGGACAGGGGGCTGGAGAGCAGTACTTC. The variable domain in full, with the rest retrieved from reference TRBV5-1 and TRBJ2-7, is KAGVTQTPRYLIKTRGQQVTLSCSPISGHRSVSWYQQTPGQGLQFLFEYFSETQRNKGNFPGRFSGRQFSNSRSEMNVSTLELGDSALYLCASSLPGQGAGEQYFGPGTRLTVT.

This chain connects TRBV11-2 to TRBJ2-5; D remains ambiguous. The V gene's germline CDR1 is SGHAT and CDR2 FQNNGV. The CDR3 contains 14 residues. V was clipped by 0 bases and J by 1 base, with 6 bases between them. The CDR3 DNA reads as TGTGCCAGCAGCTTAGATCCGGGCCAAGAGACCCAGTACTTC. Its protein is CASSLDPGQETQYF.

This clone was seen just once. The chain carries TRBV2 and TRBJ2-3; 14 bases are shared with TRBD2. Germline-derived CDR1 and CDR2 are SNHLY and FYNNEI. With 4 bases clipped from V and 4 bases from J, the junction kept 13 bases outside the gene matches. This CDR3 spans 19 amino acids. The CDR3 loop is CASSGTSGRPSLMSDTQYF. The CDR3, as DNA: TGTGCCAGCAGTGGGACTAGCGGGAGGCCCTCCCTGATGTCAGATACGCAGTATTTT.

The genes are TRBV6-5 and TRBJ2-5; a possible D gene is TRBD2 (6 bases). CDR1 and CDR2 from the germline V gene are MNHEY and SVGAGI. With 2 bases removed from V and 3 bases from J, the gap between germline ends came to 16 bases. This CDR3 is 16 amino acids long. The CDR3 bases are TGTGCCAGCAGTTACCCCCGTAGCGGAGATAAAGAGACCCAGTACTTC. This gives the protein CASSYPRSGDKETQYF.

The rearrangement joins TRBV27 to TRBJ2-2; D is possibly TRBD1 (5 bases). Germline CDR1 and CDR2: MNHEY and SMNVEV (reference sequence). The CDR3 consists of 14 residues. V was shortened by 2 bases and J by 5 bases, with 9 bases between the two germline ends. The chain's CDR3 is CASSLRKGTGELFF. CDR3 DNA: TGTGCCAGCAGTTTAAGGAAGGGGACCGGGGAGCTGTTTTTT.

The V call is TRBV4-1, the J call TRBJ2-5, with 11 bases lining up with TRBD2. The CDR3 covers 14 residues. Germline-derived CDR1 and CDR2 are MGHRA and YSYEKL. After removal of 4 bases from V and 5 bases from J, the junction contained 3 bases not matched to a gene. The CDR3 sequence: CASSPGLAVETQYF. CDR3 DNA sequence: TGCGCCAGCAGCCCGGGACTAGCGGTTGAGACCCAGTACTTC.

The chain carries TRBV30 and TRBJ2-1; the match to TRBD2 covers 13 bases. This CDR3 is 21 amino acids long. V was pared by 4 bases and J by 0 bases, with 18 bases of the junction left unmatched. Germline V lookup: CDR1 GTSNPN, CDR2 SVGIG (reference sequence). CDR3 in amino acids: CAWTGLAGEKVELDSYNEQFF. CDR3 in DNA: TGTGCCTGGACCGGACTAGCGGGAGAGAAAGTAGAGTTGGACTCCTACAATGAGCAGTTCTTC. Together with reference TRBV30 and TRBJ2-1, the CDR3 gives the full variable domain: SQTIHQWPATLVQPVGSPLSLECTVEGTSNPNLYWYRQAAGRGLQLLFYSVGIGQISSEVPQNLSASRPQDRQFILSSKKLLLSDSGFYLCAWTGLAGEKVELDSYNEQFFGPGTRLTVL.

The rearrangement uses TRBV30 and TRBJ2-2; D possibly corresponds to TRBD2 (8 bases). Trimming removed 3 bases at V and 1 base at J, with 18 bases between. The CDR3 has 17 residues. From germline, CDR1 is GTSNPN and CDR2 SVGIG (reference sequence). In DNA, the CDR3 is TGTGCCTGGAGCCCACAGGGGCGGGAGGTGAACACCGGGGAGCTGTTTTTT. Encoded protein: CAWSPQGREVNTGELFF.

The V gene is TRBV5-6, the J gene TRBJ1-2, with TRBD1 identical over 8 bases. Germline CDR1 SGHDT, CDR2 YYEEEE. The CDR3 is 15 amino acids. J gave up 4 bases and V 2 bases, and 7 bases lay outside the gene matches. The DNA for the CDR3 is TGTGCCAGCAGCTTCGCAGGGGGCAGGGGCTATGGCTACACCTTC. As protein: CASSFAGGRGYGYTF. The whole variable domain, remainder taken from reference TRBV5-6 and TRBJ1-2, is DAGVTQSPTHLIKTRGQQVTLRCSPKSGHDTVSWYQQALGQGPQFIFQYYEEEERQRGNFPDRFSGHQFPNYSSELNVNALLLGDSALYLCASSFAGGRGYGYTFGSGTRLTVV.